This TCR beta chain was observed in a study of blood T cell repertoires in COVID-19. Study-level background: COVID-19 samples from acute and convalescent phases originated in the United States, Italy and Spain. From T cells, B-cell-depleted T cells, or PBMCs came the material, which was cDNA or gDNA.

In the original analysis: Estimation of nucleated cell counts was performed using reference gene primer amplification. Libraries were prepared by immunoSEQ multiplex PCR; TCRdb keeps only in-frame clonotypes and omits some of them. That table furnishes V, J and clone size, whereas the DNA furnished D and trimming. The top ten hold about 10% of the sample, which has roughly 190,000 clones, roughly nine tenths seen once. Per germline, CDR1 GTSNPN and CDR2 SVGIG (reference sequence). CDR3 length: 12 residues. V lost 1 base to trimming and J lost 3 bases, with 7 bases between them. This chain joins TRBV30 and TRBJ2-7; a possible D gene is TRBD2 (5 bases). The sequenced sample was peripheral blood. The clonotype was recovered from a woman aged 60 to 75 with COVID-19, enrolled during active disease. DNA for the CDR3: TGTGCCTGGAGTGCTACTAGCTACGAGCAGTACTTC. The encoded protein is CAWSATSYEQYF. Variable domain in full (rest from reference TRBV30 and TRBJ2-7): SQTIHQWPATLVQPVGSPLSLECTVEGTSNPNLYWYRQAAGRGLQLLFYSVGIGQISSEVPQNLSASRPQDRQFILSSKKLLLSDSGFYLCAWSATSYEQYFGPGTRLTVT.